A single sample is the source of the 12 T cell receptor beta chains below, sequenced in a study of cytomegalovirus exposure and HLA in healthy donors. PCR involved 60 Vbeta and 13 Jbeta primers. Here immunoSEQ multiplex PCR was the method, and the copy in TCRdb shows in-frame clones only, minus some. The sample consists of about 200,000 clones, over 65% of them appearing once. The sample was PBMCs. The receptor source for this set is a woman under 40 in good health and CMV-seronegative.

The chain couples TRBV30 to TRBJ2-3; 11 bases map to TRBD2. J lost 4 bases, V lost 1 base, and 7 bases had no gene match. The CDR3 covers 16 residues. Looked up from germline, CDR1 is GTSNPN and CDR2 is SVGIG (reference sequence). CDR3 loop: CAWSGLAGGPSDTQYF. The CDR3 nucleotides read TGTGCCTGGAGTGGGCTAGCGGGAGGTCCATCAGATACGCAGTATTTT.

The gene calls are TRBV18 and TRBJ1-1; 12 bases agree with TRBD1. The trim removed 2 bases at V and 2 bases at J, leaving 6 bases unmatched. CDR1 and CDR2 (germline): KGHSH, LQKENI. The CDR3 has 17 amino acids. This CDR3 is CASSPGWDRGLNTEAFF. The CDR3 DNA sequence: TGTGCCAGCTCACCAGGTTGGGACAGGGGGCTCAACACTGAAGCTTTCTTT.

Here the CDR3 DNA reads TGTGCCAGCAGCTTAGTGGCAGGGGGTGAAAAACTGTTTTTT. It translates to CASSLVAGGEKLFF. The rearrangement joins TRBV7-6 to TRBJ1-4; 7 bases agree with TRBD1. With V trimmed by 1 base and J by 7 bases, 3 bases remained unmatched. CDR1 is SGHVS, CDR2 FNYEAQ, per germline. The CDR3 has 14 amino acids.

The chain couples TRBV19 to TRBJ2-1; 8 positions match TRBD1. There are 13 residues in the CDR3. Looked up from germline, CDR1 is LNHDA and CDR2 is SQIVND (reference sequence). J was trimmed by 7 bases and V by 3 bases; bases with no gene match: 2. The CDR3 region has the DNA TGTGCCAGTAGTATTGGGACAGGTAATGAGCAGTTCTTC. Its protein is CASSIGTGNEQFF.

The V call is TRBV19, the J call TRBJ1-1; 7 bases are shared with TRBD1. The ends lost 4 bases at V and 1 base at J; junction bases unmatched: 3. The CDR3 has 14 residues. Germline CDR1 reads LNHDA; CDR2 reads SQIVND (reference sequence). The CDR3 sequence is CASSRRTGNTEAFF. CDR3 nucleotide sequence: TGTGCCAGTAGTAGAAGGACAGGGAACACTGAAGCTTTCTTT. Using reference TRBV19 and TRBJ1-1 for the parts outside the CDR3, the full variable domain is DGGITQSPKYLFRKEGQNVTLSCEQNLNHDAMYWYRQDPGQGLRLIYYSQIVNDFQKGDIAEGYSVSREKKESFPLTVTSAQKNPTAFYLCASSRRTGNTEAFFGQGTRLTVV.

This chain links TRBV18 with TRBJ1-1; D uncertain. CDR1 is KGHSH, CDR2 LQKENI, per germline. The ends were cut back, 2 bases at V and 0 bases at J, with 7 bases in the middle. This CDR3 comprises 14 residues. The CDR3 is CASSPAAVNTEAFF. The CDR3 region has the DNA TGTGCCAGCTCACCAGCGGCGGTGAACACTGAAGCTTTCTTT.

The chain is built from TRBV30 and TRBJ1-1, with 7 positions matching TRBD1. The germline V gene encodes CDR1 GTSNPN and CDR2 SVGIG (reference sequence). The CDR3 sequence is 14 residues long. The trim removed 2 bases at V and 4 bases at J, leaving 7 bases unmatched. The CDR3 coding sequence is TGTGCCTGGAGTTTATCTCACAGGGGCACTGAAGCTTTCTTT. The encoded protein is CAWSLSHRGTEAFF. Full variable domain (rest looked up from reference TRBV30 and TRBJ1-1): SQTIHQWPATLVQPVGSPLSLECTVEGTSNPNLYWYRQAAGRGLQLLFYSVGIGQISSEVPQNLSASRPQDRQFILSSKKLLLSDSGFYLCAWSLSHRGTEAFFGQGTRLTVV.

V usage is TRBV18 and J usage is TRBJ2-7; D possibly corresponds to TRBD2 (6 bases). In germline, CDR1 is KGHSH, CDR2 LQKENI. CDR3 size: 14 residues. V was trimmed by 2 bases and J by 2 bases, leaving 10 bases between them. The CDR3 DNA is TGTGCCAGCTCACCAGGGCGGGGTGCCTACGAGCAGTACTTC. Translated, it gives CASSPGRGAYEQYF.

The J gene is TRBJ2-3, the V gene TRBV7-2; no clear D. Trimming shortened V by 5 bases and J by 3 bases, and 6 bases separated the two germline ends. Germline CDR1 and CDR2: SGHTA and FQGNSA. This CDR3 has 12 amino acids. CDR3 DNA: TGTGCCAGCAGCCCCAGGACAGATACGCAGTATTTT. Amino acids: CASSPRTDTQYF. Complete variable domain (other parts from reference TRBV7-2 and TRBJ2-3): GAGVSQSPSNKVTEKGKDVELRCDPISGHTALYWYRQSLGQGLEFLIYFQGNSAPDKSGLPSDRFSAERTGGSVSTLTIQRTQQEDSAVYLCASSPRTDTQYFGPGTRLTVL.

This chain links TRBV7-9 with TRBJ1-1, with 7 bases lining up with TRBD1. Per germline, CDR1 SEHNR and CDR2 FQNEAQ (reference sequence). The V and J ends lost 3 bases and 1 base, in that order; junction bases with no gene match: 5. The CDR3 length is 15 residues. The CDR3 sequence is CASSLTGTANTEAFF. As DNA, the CDR3 is TGTGCCAGCAGCTTGACCGGGACAGCGAACACTGAAGCTTTCTTT.

The rearrangement links TRBV2 to TRBJ1-1; perhaps TRBD1 as D (5 bases). This CDR3 contains 15 residues. Germline values: CDR1 SNHLY, CDR2 FYNNEI. The V gene lost 0 bases and the J gene lost 7 bases, with 15 bases spanning the gap. This chain's CDR3 is CASSEARGRASEAFF. CDR3 DNA sequence: TGTGCCAGCAGTGAAGCAAGGGGCAGGGCTAGTGAAGCTTTCTTT.

The chain carries TRBV9 and TRBJ2-2; D might be TRBD2 (6 bases). Looked up from germline, CDR1 is SGDLS and CDR2 is YYNGEE. Trimming pared 0 bases from V and 2 bases from J, leaving 11 bases between. CDR3 length: 16 residues. The CDR3 is CASSVVGGENTGELFF. DNA for the CDR3: TGTGCCAGCAGCGTAGTGGGCGGGGAAAACACCGGGGAGCTGTTTTTT.